This T cell receptor beta chain was captured in a study of shared clonotypes between healthy human individuals. Findings and limits, study-wide: Compared with clonotypes that all four donors shared, non-shared clonotypes had lower generation probabilities.

TCRdb keeps only in-frame clones here, not all; method: immunoSEQ multiplex PCR. This sample has 2,100,000 or so clones, with under 97% found just once. Memory CD4+ cells were the fraction left after CD45RA+ naive selection. Germline V gene data show CDR1 as SNHLY and CDR2 as FYNNEI. The CDR3 runs 13 residues. V was shortened by 9 bases and J by 5 bases, with 13 bases between the two germline ends. This clone was seen just once. What it recognizes is unknown. This chain links TRBV2 with TRBJ2-2; the D call may be TRBD1 or TRBD2 (5 bases each). The sequencing input was naive CD4+ T cells sorted from blood. The subset here: CD45RA+ positively selected. This clonotype originated in a man between 18 and 29 years old in good health. CDR3 region: CASGTQGTGELFF. The DNA of the CDR3 is TGTGCCAGTGGGACCCAGGGTACCGGGGAGCTGTTTTTT.